The rows below give T cell receptor beta chains drawn from one sample of a study of OX40 agonist ivuxolimab in advanced cancers. Clones were read by immunoSEQ multiplex PCR, and TCRdb kept only the in-frame ones, dropping some. This table has tens of thousands of clones, about 88% appearing once. The sequences come from CD4+ or CD8+ T cells sorted from blood, collected in a trial of the OX40 agonist ivuxolimab. The receptor set was obtained from an adult with an advanced solid tumor such as melanoma, head and neck, liver or kidney cancer. Both conserved end residues are part of each CDR3. A D gene is named only where the DNA matches it firmly. A row's size may be missing; if present it is once, few, many or a size class.

CDR3nt,CDR3aa,len,v_gene,abundance,j_gene,d_gene
TGTGCCAGCAGTAACTTGCGGGAGGGCGGAGAGACCCAGTACTTC,CASSNLREGGETQYF,15,TRBV6-6,-,TRBJ2-5,TRBD2
TGTGCCAGCAGCTTAGGTGGTGGTGGGGAGACCCAGTACTTC,CASSLGGGGETQYF,14,TRBV5-8,-,TRBJ2-5,-
TGTGCCAGCAGTGATCGTCCGAGAGGGGCCCTTTCCGACGAGCAGTACTTC,CASSDRPRGALSDEQYF,17,TRBV6-1,-,TRBJ2-7,-
TGCAGCGCGGGACAGGTGGTCCAAGAGACCCAGTACTTC,CSAGQVVQETQYF,13,TRBV29-1,-,TRBJ2-5,TRBD1
TGTGCCAGCAGCTCAAGTCGGGTGACCCAGTACTTC,CASSSSRVTQYF,12,TRBV11-2,-,TRBJ2-5,-
TGCGCCAGCATTGGGCAGGGTGGCGAGCAGTACTTC,CASIGQGGEQYF,12,TRBV5-1,once,TRBJ2-7,-
TGTGCCAGCAGTTTATCCTTCTCAGGGTCGGATGAAAAACTGTTTTTT,CASSLSFSGSDEKLFF,16,TRBV27,-,TRBJ1-4,-
TGTGCCAGCAGATACGATCTAGCGGGGGCCTACGAGCAGTACTTC,CASRYDLAGAYEQYF,15,TRBV6-5,-,TRBJ2-7,TRBD2
TGTGCCAGCTCACCAAGACAGGGCTACACCGGGGAGCTGTTTTTT,CASSPRQGYTGELFF,15,TRBV18,once,TRBJ2-2,TRBD1
TGTGCCAGTCTACGCCGGGACAGCTCCTACGAGCAGTACTTC,CASLRRDSSYEQYF,14,TRBV2,-,TRBJ2-7,TRBD1
TGTGCCAGCAGCCGAAAGACGGAAGGGAGCTACGAGCAGTACTTC,CASSRKTEGSYEQYF,15,TRBV7-8,-,TRBJ2-7,-
TGTGCCAGCAGCTTCCCCAGAGAGGGTGAAAAACTGTTTTTT,CASSFPREGEKLFF,14,TRBV7-9,-,TRBJ1-4,-
TGTGCCAGCAGCGCCGGGCGCGGGTGGGGGGAGACCCAGTACTTC,CASSAGRGWGETQYF,15,TRBV28,-,TRBJ2-5,-